Below, 25 T cell receptor beta chains from the same sample are listed, as sequenced in a study of T cells in tumors after PD-1 blockade. Sequenced by immunoSEQ multiplex PCR; TCRdb stores in-frame clones only, minus some. The sample carries around 49,000 clones, roughly 80% recorded once. The sample was PBMCs, taken before anti-PD-1 treatment. These receptor sequences come from a human donor with basal cell carcinoma.

The chain combines TRBV27 with TRBJ2-5; tentatively, D is TRBD2 (7 bases). Germline assignment: CDR1 MNHEY and CDR2 SMNVEV (reference sequence). This CDR3 is built from 17 residues. Between the trimmed V and J ends, which lost 3 bases and 3 bases, there was a span of 20 bases. Written as DNA, the CDR3 is TGTGCCAGCAGTTTCCGGGGGGCAAAGCTAAGGGAAGAGACCCAGTACTTC. This gives the protein CASSFRGAKLREETQYF.

As concerns this clone: Other DNA sequences within the sample encode an identical CDR3. The gene calls are TRBV10-3 and TRBJ1-3, with D tentatively TRBD1 (5 bases). Germline CDR1 reads ENHRY; CDR2 reads SYGVKD. CDR3 length equals 16 residues. Trimming removed 3 bases at V and 1 base at J, with 13 bases between. CDR3 loop: CAISDPTGPSGNTIYF. The CDR3 nucleotides are TGTGCCATCAGTGACCCCACAGGCCCGTCTGGAAACACCATATATTTT.

This chain connects TRBV5-1 to TRBJ1-2; 7 bases agree with TRBD1. CDR3 length equals 16 residues. Per germline, CDR1 SGHRS and CDR2 YFSETQ. The V gene end was trimmed by 0 bases and the J gene end by 2 bases; junction bases not matched to a gene: 7. The CDR3 region is CASSLASGTANYGYTF. CDR3 DNA: TGCGCCAGCAGCTTGGCCTCGGGGACAGCCAACTATGGCTACACCTTC.

The rearrangement links TRBV29-1 to TRBJ1-3; D may be TRBD1 (5 bases). Germline values: CDR1 SQVTM, CDR2 ANQGSEA. This CDR3 is built from 11 residues. V lost 4 bases to trimming and J lost 11 bases, with 12 bases between them. CDR3 region: CSVGEGIPIYF. The CDR3 DNA follows: TGCAGCGTTGGAGAGGGGATCCCCATATATTTT.

Notes on this clone: Other DNA sequences from this sample encode an identical CDR3 as well. The CDR3 sequence: CASKDDNSPLHF. Here the CDR3 DNA reads TGTGCCAGCAAAGACGATAATTCACCCCTCCACTTT. The chain uses TRBV2 and TRBJ1-6, with D unclear. The CDR3 length is 12 residues. CDR1 SNHLY and CDR2 FYNNEI come from the germline V gene. Trimming removed 7 bases from V and 5 bases from J, with 6 bases in between.

The chain employs TRBV7-9 and TRBJ2-5, with D tentatively TRBD1 (5 bases). The germline CDR1 and CDR2 sequences are SEHNR and FQNEAQ (reference sequence). V lost 0 bases and J 3 bases, leaving 8 bases between the germline ends. The CDR3 contains 14 residues. In nucleotides, the CDR3 is TGTGCCAGCAGCTTAGCAAAGGGGAAAGAGACCCAGTACTTC. It specifies CASSLAKGKETQYF. The full variable domain, rest sourced from reference TRBV7-9 and TRBJ2-5, is DTGVSQNPRHKITKRGQNVTFRCDPISEHNRLYWYRQTLGQGPEFLTYFQNEAQLEKSRLLSDRFSAERPKGSFSTLEIQRTEQGDSAMYLCASSLAKGKETQYFGPGTRLLVL.

For this clone: The sample carries other DNA sequences with the same CDR3. This chain connects TRBV5-1 to TRBJ2-2; 8 positions match TRBD2. The ends lost 5 bases at V and 1 base at J; junction bases unmatched: 4. The CDR3 totals 15 residues. The germline CDR1 and CDR2 sequences are SGHRS and YFSETQ. The CDR3 loop is CASRFSGGNTGELFF. The CDR3 DNA reads TGCGCCAGCAGATTCAGCGGGGGGAACACCGGGGAGCTGTTTTTT.

The V gene is TRBV7-8, the J gene TRBJ1-5; D not resolved. Trimming removed 4 bases from V and 0 bases from J, with 7 bases in between. The CDR3 covers 14 residues. The germline V gene encodes CDR1 SGHVS and CDR2 FQNEAQ. The CDR3 DNA reads TGTGCCAGCAGCTGGCAAAATAGCAATCAGCCCCAGCATTTT. This gives the protein CASSWQNSNQPQHF.

This chain uses TRBV6-6 with TRBJ2-1; tentative D call: TRBD2 (7 bases). In germline, CDR1 is MNHNY, CDR2 SVGAGI (reference sequence). The CDR3 runs 16 residues. V lost 2 bases, J lost 3 bases, and 14 bases lay in between. The CDR3 sequence is CASSYRRGANYNEQFF. The CDR3 region has the DNA TGTGCCAGCAGTTACCGCCGGGGGGCTAACTACAATGAGCAGTTCTTC.

This clone was observed a handful of times. The chain combines TRBV6-5 with TRBJ1-1; D possibly corresponds to TRBD1 (5 bases). The CDR3 consists of 14 residues. Germline V lookup: CDR1 MNHEY, CDR2 SVGAGI. The V end was cut by 6 bases, the J end by 1 base, with 12 bases between. The chain's CDR3 is CASRGRVANTEAFF. CDR3 nucleotides: TGTGCCAGCAGGGGGCGCGTGGCGAACACTGAAGCTTTCTTT.

The chain is built from TRBV7-6 and TRBJ1-5; D not resolved. This CDR3 has 15 residues. The V end was cut by 1 base, the J end by 6 bases, with 13 bases between. CDR1 and CDR2 from the germline V gene are SGHVS and FNYEAQ. CDR3 in amino acids: CASSLDEGGFQPQHF. The CDR3 bases are TGTGCCAGCAGCTTAGATGAGGGAGGGTTTCAGCCCCAGCATTTT.

Details on this clone: Other DNA sequences from this sample encode an identical CDR3 as well. The V call is TRBV6-5, the J call TRBJ1-2, with TRBD1 matching 11 bases. Germline V gives CDR1 MNHEY, CDR2 SVGAGI. Unmatched junction bases numbered 4, after V lost 0 bases and J lost 4 bases. This CDR3 is 16 amino acids long. As DNA, the CDR3 is TGTGCCAGCAGTTACTCGAGGACAGGGGGCGGCTATGGCTACACCTTC. Its protein is CASSYSRTGGGYGYTF.

On this clone: Relative to the germline gene, one junction end is altered; a read error may explain this. Other nucleotide sequences from this sample produce the same CDR3. V and J are TRBV19 and TRBJ2-3; 9 bases fit TRBD2. Germline CDR1 LNHDA, CDR2 SQIVND (reference sequence). This CDR3 has 15 amino acids. The CDR3 here is CASSTLAGGSDTQYF. The DNA of the CDR3 is TGCGCCAGTAGTACCCTGGCGGGGGGGTCAGATACGCAGTATTTT.

In this sample, this clone turned up a few times. The rearrangement uses TRBV7-6 and TRBJ2-5, with unresolved D. The CDR3 extends over 11 amino acids. V gave up 4 bases and J gave up 1 base, with 1 base separating them. The germline V gene encodes CDR1 SGHVS and CDR2 FNYEAQ. The DNA of the CDR3 is TGTGCCAGCAGCTCCCAAGAGACCCAGTACTTC. Its protein is CASSSQETQYF.

This chain joins TRBV18 and TRBJ2-5, with D possibly matching TRBD2 (6 bases). The CDR3 is made up of 13 amino acids. From germline, CDR1 is KGHSH and CDR2 LQKENI. Trimming cost V 3 bases and J 5 bases, with 10 bases left between them. This CDR3 is CASSPGGVETQYF. The CDR3 DNA sequence: TGTGCCAGCTCACCCGGCGGGGTGGAGACCCAGTACTTC.

This rearrangement joins TRBV6-5 to TRBJ1-1; D ambiguous. V was cut by 2 bases and J by 11 bases, with 15 bases left in between. The CDR3 totals 13 residues. In germline, CDR1 is MNHEY, CDR2 SVGAGI. DNA for the CDR3: TGTGCCAGCAGTTACGGAGGAGGGAGGGTGGCTTTCTTT. It yields the protein CASSYGGGRVAFF.

The chain carries TRBV3-1 (or the pseudogene TRBV3-2) and TRBJ2-3; 11 nucleotides match TRBD1. The trim removed 5 bases at V and 3 bases at J, leaving 4 bases unmatched. The germline CDR1 and CDR2 sequences are LGHDT and YNNKEL (reference sequence). The CDR3 runs 15 residues. The DNA for the CDR3 is TGTGCCAGCAGCTGGACAGGGGGCGCAACAGATACGCAGTATTTT. Its translation: CASSWTGGATDTQYF.

The chain couples TRBV7-2 to TRBJ2-5, with 8 positions matching TRBD2. Per the germline V gene, CDR1 is SGHTA and CDR2 is FQGNSA. J lost 4 bases, V lost 1 base, and 11 bases had no gene match. The CDR3 sequence is 17 residues long. The CDR3 loop reads CASSLEASGWSGETQYF. In nucleotides, the CDR3 is TGTGCCAGCAGCTTAGAGGCTAGCGGGTGGAGCGGAGAGACCCAGTACTTC.

The V gene is TRBV6-5, the J gene TRBJ1-2; a possible D gene is TRBD1 (5 bases). Germline CDR1 MNHEY, CDR2 SVGAGI. The CDR3 spans 14 residues. Trimming took off 6 bases at V and 4 bases at J, with 15 bases between the two ends. The CDR3 DNA is TGTGCCAGCAGGGCCCTTGGGGGTGGCTATGGCTACACCTTC. As protein: CASRALGGGYGYTF.

The V call is TRBV19, the J call TRBJ2-2, with 8 bases identical to TRBD2. V dropped 4 bases and J dropped 0; count of bases not matched to a gene: 16. Per germline, CDR1 LNHDA and CDR2 SQIVND (reference sequence). The CDR3 sequence is 20 residues long. The chain's CDR3 is CASSSWDWAGGLANTGELFF. The CDR3 nucleotides read TGTGCCAGTAGTAGTTGGGACTGGGCGGGGGGACTCGCGAACACCGGGGAGCTGTTTTTT.

The chain has TRBV30 and TRBJ2-7; no definite D call. The J call is uncertain, as TRBJ2-5 better fits the DNA end. Germline V lookup: CDR1 GTSNPN, CDR2 SVGIG (reference sequence). This CDR3 has 12 amino acids. CDR3 coding DNA: TGTGCCTGGAGGAGGCAGCAAGAGACCCAGTACTTC. Amino acids: CAWRRQQETQYF.

This chain joins TRBV5-1 and TRBJ1-1; weak D call: TRBD1 (5 bases). The ends were cut back, 0 bases at V and 3 bases at J, with 9 bases in the middle. Per the germline V gene, CDR1 is SGHRS and CDR2 is YFSETQ. The CDR3 is 14 residues long. CDR3 DNA sequence: TGCGCCAGCAGCTTGGAAGGAGGGGACACTGAAGCTTTCTTT. Protein sequence: CASSLEGGDTEAFF.

J is TRBJ2-5 and V is TRBV6-1; TRBD2 matches 9 bases. The CDR3 sequence is 15 residues long. Germline CDR1 MNHNS, CDR2 SASEGT. V gave up 2 bases and J gave up 4 bases; unmatched junction bases: 5. CDR3 loop: CASSEHSGGPETQYF. CDR3 DNA: TGTGCCAGCAGTGAACACAGCGGGGGGCCAGAGACCCAGTACTTC.

The V call is TRBV6-6, the J call TRBJ1-5, with D possibly being TRBD1 (6 bases). The germline V and J ends were trimmed by 8 bases and 7 bases, with 15 bases remaining between them. Germline loops: CDR1 MNHNY, CDR2 SVGAGI (reference sequence). The CDR3 spans 13 residues. CDR3 bases: TGTGCCAGCGAGAGAGCAGGGGAGCAGCCCCAGCATTTT. It translates to CASERAGEQPQHF.

The chain has TRBV5-4 and TRBJ2-1; 10 bases are shared with TRBD2. This CDR3 is 15 amino acids long. Germline CDR1 SGHNT, CDR2 YYREEE (reference sequence). The V segment lost 0 bases and the J segment 5 bases; nucleotides outside the gene matches: 2. Here the CDR3 reads CASSLGSGGNNEQFF. The CDR3 DNA is TGTGCCAGCAGCTTGGGTAGCGGGGGGAACAATGAGCAGTTCTTC.